This T cell receptor beta chain was obtained from a study of blood T cells in healthy people across ages. Background on the study: Template switching caught about one barcoded beta molecule for each two T cells.

Study conclusions and caveats: Naive CD4+ cell counts and diversity both ran higher in long-lived than in aged donors.

V dropped 8 bases and J dropped 2 bases, with 7 bases sitting between them. This CDR3 contains 11 residues. Germline CDR1 is SGHKS and CDR2 is YYEKEE (reference sequence). PCR was performed a second time for about 7 to 11 cycles using a sample-barcoded 5' primer and a J-beta primer mix. MiXCR was run by TCRdb on the 5' RACE reads, yielding one entry per CDR3 protein. The table lists around 1.7 million distinct CDR3 sequences, under 30% of them singletons. Comment on this clonotype: Its target is unknown.

The genes are TRBV5-5 and TRBJ2-5; perhaps TRBD1 as D (6 bases). The receptor's source is a woman aged 25 to 39 in good health. Sequencing was carried out using blood. This CDR3 is CARGTQETQYF. CDR3 sequence (DNA): TGTGCCAGGGGGACACAAGAGACCCAGTACTTC. Based on the CDR3 plus reference TRBV5-5 and TRBJ2-5, the full variable domain is DAGVTQSPTHLIKTRGQQVTLRCSPISGHKSVSWYQQVLGQGPQFIFQYYEKEERGRGNFPDRFSARQFPNYSSELNVNALLLGDSALYLCARGTQETQYFGPGTRLLVL.